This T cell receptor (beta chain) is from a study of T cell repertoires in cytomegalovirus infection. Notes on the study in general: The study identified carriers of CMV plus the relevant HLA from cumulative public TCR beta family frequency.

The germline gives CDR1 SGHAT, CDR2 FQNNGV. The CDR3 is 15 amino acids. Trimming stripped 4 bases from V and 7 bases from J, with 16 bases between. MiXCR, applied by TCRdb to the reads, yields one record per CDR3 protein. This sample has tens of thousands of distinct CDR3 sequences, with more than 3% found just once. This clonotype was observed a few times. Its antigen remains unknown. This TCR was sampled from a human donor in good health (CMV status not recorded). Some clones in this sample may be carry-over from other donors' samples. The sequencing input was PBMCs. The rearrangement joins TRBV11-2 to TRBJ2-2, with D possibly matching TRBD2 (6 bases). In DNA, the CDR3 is TGTGCCAGCAGCTCCTTCGGAGGGCTTGGCGGGGAGCTGTTTTTT. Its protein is CASSSFGGLGGELFF.